This T cell receptor beta chain is from a study of T-cell memory formation after mild COVID-19. Overall study: TCR clusters showed largely donor specificity. Study-wide findings and caveats: The study detected some responding clones in pre-infection memory, suggesting cross-reactive memory joined.

Barcoded TCR alpha and TCR beta cDNA libraries with UMIs came from 5'RACE using constant-segment primers. MiXCR, applied by TCRdb to the 5' RACE reads, yields one record per CDR3 protein. The repertoire holds 250,000 to 400,000 distinct CDR3 sequences, with 13% to 15% as singletons. Concerning this clonotype itself: Its antigen is as yet unknown.

This receptor was taken from a man younger than 35 who had mild COVID-19 (a few samples of this study predate the infection). Cell type and time point are not known. Sequencing was done on a sample of PBMCs or a T cell subset sorted from them (not recorded which).

This CDR3 reads CASRDSGGAGDTQYF. CDR3 nucleotides: TGCGCCAGCAGGGATAGCGGGGGGGCGGGAGATACGCAGTATTTT. The rearrangement joins TRBV4-3 to TRBJ2-3, with 11 positions matching TRBD2. Germline V lookup: CDR1 LGHNA, CDR2 YSLEER. CDR3 size: 15 residues. The trim removed 6 bases at V and 5 bases at J, leaving 7 bases unmatched.